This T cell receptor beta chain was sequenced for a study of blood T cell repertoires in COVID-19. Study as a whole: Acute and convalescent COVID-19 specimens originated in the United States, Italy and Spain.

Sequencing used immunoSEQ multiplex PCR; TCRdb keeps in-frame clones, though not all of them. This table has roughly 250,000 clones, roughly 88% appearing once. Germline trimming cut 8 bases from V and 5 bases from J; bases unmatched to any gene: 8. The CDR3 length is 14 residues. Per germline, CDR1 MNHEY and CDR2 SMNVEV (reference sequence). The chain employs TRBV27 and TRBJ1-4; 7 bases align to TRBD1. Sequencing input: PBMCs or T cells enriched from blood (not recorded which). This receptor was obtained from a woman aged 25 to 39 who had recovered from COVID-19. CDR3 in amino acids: CASDQGGSNEKLFF. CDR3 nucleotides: TGTGCCAGCGATCAAGGGGGCTCGAATGAAAAACTGTTTTTT.